The source of this T cell receptor beta chain is a study of T cell repertoires in cytomegalovirus infection (dated by TCRdb to the late 2010s). Regarding the research as a whole: Peptide stimulations targeted recently identified HLA-C-restricted CMV epitopes, whose presentation resists viral immunomodulation, together with well-studied HLA-B-restricted epitopes. The HLA type of each donor mattered for the analysis, because public TCR beta signatures pointed to carriage of CMV infection along with the matching HLA type. General findings and caveats noted by the study authors: The ex vivo response was dominated by HLA-C-restricted CMV-specific TCR beta clonotypes, which also provided the single most frequent clonotype in two of eight donors. Carriers of CMV infection plus the relevant HLA type were discriminated by the cumulative frequency of public TCR beta family members in the study cohort and in an independent roughly 340-donor cohort.

The sample's treatment or condition label, in plain terms: in vitro stimulation with specific CMV peptide epitopes to enrich CMV-specific T cells. Sequencing was carried out with an Illumina HiSeq 1500. The raw public reads went through TCRdb reprocessing: fastp at Q25, MiXCR clone calling, in-frame beta chains kept. Entries are consolidated by CDR3 protein sequence, retaining the most common genes and DNA. Present in this sample are fewer than 350,000 distinct CDR3 sequences, almost 30% of which were seen just once. 20% of the sample rests with the top ten. V is reduced by 3 bases and J by 5 bases, leaving a spacing of 10 bases between them. CDR1 and CDR2, per the germline V gene (reference sequence), are SGHAT and FQDESV. The CDR3 runs 13 amino acids, cysteine and phenylalanine included. Only the CDR3 portion is preserved as DNA: 39 bases, with reading frame beginning at the first base. This clonotype was counted a few times. The target of this receptor is not known. No qualities accompany the bases; no much larger clone lies one base away.

The starting material was cultured PBMCs, obtained from culture after CMV antigen stimulation. In this chain, TRBV11-1 is recombined with TRBJ2-5, with TRBD2 as a weak D call on 5 bases. The TCR was taken from a human donor in good health (CMV status not recorded). Some clones in this sample may be carry-over from other donors' samples. The CDR3 here reads CASSLPERETQYF. The sequence in DNA is TGTGCCAGCAGCTTGCCAGAGCGGGAGACCCAGTACTTC. Here the CDR3 is joined to the reference TRBV11-1 and TRBJ2-5 genes, and the full variable domain is: EAEVAQSPRYKITEKSQAVAFWCDPISGHATLYWYRQILGQGPELLVQFQDESVVDDSQLPKDRFSAERLKGVDSTLKIQPAELGDSAMYLCASSLPERETQYFGPGTRLLVL.